Here is one TCR beta chain with its context. The target antigen is unknown. The record originates from a study of response to subunit inactivated influenza vaccine. Germline CDR1 SGHDT, CDR2 YYEEEE. Trimming took 3 bases from V and 9 from J, leaving 15 bases between them. There are 14 residues in the CDR3. Study-wide findings and caveats: A suggestion made by the authors is that each seasonal influenza vaccination recruits few new T cells.

MiXCR was run by TCRdb on the RT-PCR reads, yielding one entry per CDR3 protein. The sample holds under 850,000 distinct CDR3 sequences, 15% to 20% seen once. Specimen: PBMCs from blood, collected roughly 5 days after vaccination. V usage is TRBV5-6 and J usage is TRBJ2-2, with a weak D call TRBD2 (5 bases). This receptor was obtained from a man aged 50 to 60 who received an inactivated influenza vaccine. The CDR3, as DNA: TGTGCCAGCAGCTCGGAATACGGGGAGCGGGAGCTGTTTTTT. Amino acid sequence: CASSSEYGERELFF. Complete variable domain (other parts from reference TRBV5-6 and TRBJ2-2): DAGVTQSPTHLIKTRGQQVTLRCSPKSGHDTVSWYQQALGQGPQFIFQYYEEEERQRGNFPDRFSGHQFPNYSSELNVNALLLGDSALYLCASSSEYGERELFFGEGSRLTVL.